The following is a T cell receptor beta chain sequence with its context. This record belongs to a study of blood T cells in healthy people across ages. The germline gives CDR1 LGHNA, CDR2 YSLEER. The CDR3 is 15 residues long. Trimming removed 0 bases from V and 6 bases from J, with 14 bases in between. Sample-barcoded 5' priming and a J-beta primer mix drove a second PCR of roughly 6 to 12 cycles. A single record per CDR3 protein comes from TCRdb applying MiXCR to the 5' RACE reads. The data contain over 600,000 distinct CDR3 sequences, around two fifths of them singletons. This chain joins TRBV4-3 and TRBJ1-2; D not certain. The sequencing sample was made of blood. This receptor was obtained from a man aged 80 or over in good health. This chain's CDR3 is CASSQDSQTLNGYTF. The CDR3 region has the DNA TGCGCCAGCAGCCAAGATTCACAGACCCTAAATGGCTACACCTTC.